These 3 T cell receptor beta chains came from one sample sequenced in a study of blood T cell repertoires in COVID-19. Sequencing was performed with immunoSEQ multiplex PCR; in TCRdb, only in-frame clones are kept and a portion is missing. Of more than 95,000 clones in the sample, around 80% are singletons; the top ten hold about a sixth. The sequencing input was peripheral blood. The source of these receptors is a man aged 30 to 39 with COVID-19, enrolled during active disease.

The rearrangement links TRBV28 to TRBJ2-2; TRBD1 agrees at 9 bases. Germline assignment: CDR1 MDHEN and CDR2 SYDVKM. V gave up 7 bases and J gave up 4 bases; unmatched junction bases: 10. This CDR3 has 16 residues. The CDR3 DNA reads TGTGCCAGCACCGGGACAGGGTGGTACTCCACCGGGGAGCTGTTTTTT. It specifies CASTGTGWYSTGELFF.

This clone has just a few counts. The rearrangement uses TRBV2 and TRBJ1-2, with no clear D. V lost 7 bases and J lost 5, with 2 bases in between. In germline, CDR1 is SNHLY, CDR2 FYNNEI. This CDR3 has 9 residues. In nucleotides, the CDR3 is TGTGCCAGCACATATGGCTACACCTTC. It codes for CASTYGYTF.

This chain links TRBV6-5 with TRBJ1-4, with 11 bases matching TRBD1. Trimming at V came to 8 bases and at J to 8 bases, leaving 10 bases not matched to a gene. CDR1 is MNHEY and CDR2 is SVGAGI in the germline V gene. CDR3 length: 15 residues. The CDR3 DNA is TGTGCCAGCGGGTCGACCGGGACAGGGGGGGAAAAACTGTTTTTT. Encoded protein: CASGSTGTGGEKLFF.